The next 26 T cell receptor beta chains were all read from a single sample in a study of T-cell reconstitution after alpha-beta-depleted transplantation in children. Construction of the TCRbeta library involved unique molecular identifiers. Via MiXCR, TCRdb re-called the PCR reads, giving one row per CDR3 protein. Here the sample spans hundreds of thousands of distinct CDR3 sequences, about an eighth being singletons. The source was PBMCs, collected before TCRalphabeta/CD19-depleted stem cell transplant. The receptors were gathered from a girl aged 2 to 9 with congenital amegakaryocytic thrombocytopenia, due to receive a stem cell transplant.

The CDR3 loop is CASSQVNRFQETQYF. CDR3 bases: TGCGCCAGCAGCCAAGTAAACAGGTTTCAAGAGACCCAGTACTTC. V is TRBV4-1 and J is TRBJ2-5; possibly TRBD1 for D (5 bases). The CDR3 covers 15 residues. Germline-derived CDR1 and CDR2 are MGHRA and YSYEKL. Trimming took 1 base from V and 2 from J, leaving 11 bases between them.

This chain joins TRBV5-1 and TRBJ1-1; D might be TRBD1 (6 bases). In germline, CDR1 is SGHRS, CDR2 YFSETQ. V was shortened by 0 bases and J by 1 base, with 16 bases between the two germline ends. The CDR3 spans 17 residues. The CDR3 DNA is TGCGCCAGCAGCTTGGGACAGGTGGGTTCCTGGAACACTGAAGCTTTCTTT. Residues: CASSLGQVGSWNTEAFF.

This clonotype was detected many times. This rearrangement joins TRBV5-1 to TRBJ2-7, with D perhaps matching TRBD2 (5 bases). Deletions cut 0 bases from V and 5 bases from J, with 15 bases between. This CDR3 has 15 residues. Germline CDR1 reads SGHRS; CDR2 reads YFSETQ. The CDR3 sequence: CASSLEASKADEQYF. CDR3 coding DNA: TGCGCCAGCAGCTTGGAAGCTAGCAAGGCGGACGAGCAGTACTTC.

The chain employs TRBV5-1 and TRBJ2-3; D possibly corresponds to TRBD1 (6 bases). This CDR3 has 15 amino acids. The germline gives CDR1 SGHRS, CDR2 YFSETQ. With 4 bases removed from V and 6 bases from J, the gap between germline ends came to 18 bases. The CDR3, as DNA: TGCGCCAGCAGCCCAGCCCCAGGGGTGACGGATACGCAGTATTTT. It specifies CASSPAPGVTDTQYF.

This clonotype was seen many times. The gene calls are TRBV12-3 or TRBV12-4 and TRBJ2-5, with D perhaps matching TRBD2 (6 bases). This CDR3 has 14 residues. Trimming shortened V by 6 bases and J by 1 base, and 12 bases separated the two germline ends. The CDR3 here is CASRPRDSQETQYF. CDR3 nucleotide sequence: TGTGCCAGCAGACCTCGGGACTCCCAAGAGACCCAGTACTTC.

This chain joins TRBV27 and TRBJ2-1, with TRBD2 matching 7 bases. Germline trimming cut 6 bases from V and 4 bases from J; bases unmatched to any gene: 6. This CDR3 spans 14 amino acids. Germline loops: CDR1 MNHEY, CDR2 SMNVEV (reference sequence). CDR3 loop: CASSPLAVYNEQFF. CDR3 nucleotides: TGTGCCAGCAGCCCTCTAGCGGTGTACAATGAGCAGTTCTTC.

This clonotype has at least ten counts. V gene TRBV5-1 combines with J gene TRBJ1-5, with D possibly matching TRBD1 (5 bases). There are 19 residues in the CDR3. Trimming removed 0 bases from V and 6 bases from J, with 25 bases in between. Germline V lookup: CDR1 SGHRS, CDR2 YFSETQ. As DNA, the CDR3 is TGCGCCAGCAGCTTGGTCCCCAGGGCCCCAGGATATTCGGCTCAGCCCCAGCATTTT. This translates into CASSLVPRAPGYSAQPQHF.

This clonotype was observed many times. The chain links TRBV5-5 to TRBJ2-1; 8 nucleotides match TRBD1. CDR3 length: 15 residues. The germline CDR1 and CDR2 sequences are SGHKS and YYEKEE (reference sequence). The J segment lost 4 bases and the V segment lost 0 bases, leaving 3 bases of the junction unmatched. The CDR3 protein is CASSLVGQGYNEQFF. CDR3 DNA: TGTGCCAGCAGCTTGGTCGGACAGGGATACAATGAGCAGTTCTTC.

The chain is built from TRBV6-1 and TRBJ2-1, with TRBD2 matching 10 bases. Germline assignment: CDR1 MNHNS and CDR2 SASEGT. The CDR3 runs 16 residues. V lost 8 bases and J lost 9; bases outside the gene matches: 16. CDR3 nucleotide sequence: TGTGCCAGCCAGCCCCTTTCTAGCGGGAGTATTGGTGAGCAGTTCTTC. Translation: CASQPLSSGSIGEQFF.

The chain couples TRBV5-1 to TRBJ2-5; 7 bases are shared with TRBD1. There are 15 residues in the CDR3. V gave up 0 bases and J gave up 2 bases; unmatched junction bases: 4. CDR1 SGHRS and CDR2 YFSETQ come from the germline V gene. The CDR3 loop is CASSLVGQAQETQYF. In nucleotides, the CDR3 is TGCGCCAGCAGCTTGGTAGGACAGGCACAAGAGACCCAGTACTTC.

At least ten counts were recorded for this clonotype. The chain has TRBV6-5 and TRBJ1-1; 8 nucleotides align to TRBD1. With V trimmed by 2 bases and J by 5 bases, 7 bases remained unmatched. CDR1 MNHEY and CDR2 SVGAGI come from the germline V gene. The CDR3 length is 15 residues. The chain's CDR3 is CASSYVAQGATEAFF. In nucleotides, the CDR3 is TGTGCCAGCAGTTACGTCGCTCAGGGGGCGACTGAAGCTTTCTTT.

This clonotype occurred a few times. Here the CDR3 DNA reads TGTGCCAGCAGTTCCCGGGTAGGGCGCCAGACCTACGAGCAGTACTTC. Translation: CASSSRVGRQTYEQYF. This chain uses TRBV6-5 with TRBJ2-7; D is unresolved. Germline-derived CDR1 and CDR2 are MNHEY and SVGAGI. V was cut by 4 bases and J by 2 bases, with 18 bases left in between. The CDR3 has 16 residues.

The chain employs TRBV2 and TRBJ2-1; D is unresolved. The germline V and J ends were trimmed by 8 bases and 8 bases, with 16 bases remaining between them. Looked up from germline, CDR1 is SNHLY and CDR2 is FYNNEI. This CDR3 contains 13 residues. CDR3 in amino acids: CASELGLRDEQFF. The DNA for the CDR3 is TGTGCCAGCGAATTGGGCCTAAGGGATGAGCAGTTCTTC. Full variable domain (missing parts from reference TRBV2 and TRBJ2-1): EPEVTQTPSHQVTQMGQEVILRCVPISNHLYFYWYRQILGQKVEFLVSFYNNEISEKSEIFDDQFSVERPDGSNFTLKIRSTKLEDSAMYFCASELGLRDEQFFGPGTRLTVL.

The V gene is TRBV20-1, the J gene TRBJ2-7, with unresolved D. Per germline, CDR1 DFQATT and CDR2 SNEGSKA (reference sequence). Trimming removed 1 base from V and 0 bases from J, with 7 bases in between. The CDR3 has 13 amino acids. The CDR3 is CSARGHPSYEQYF. The CDR3 nucleotides read TGCAGTGCTAGAGGACACCCCTCCTACGAGCAGTACTTC.

This clonotype was detected many times. This chain joins TRBV20-1 and TRBJ1-2; D gene ambiguous. The germline CDR1 and CDR2 sequences are DFQATT and SNEGSKA (reference sequence). The germline V and J ends were trimmed by 3 bases and 0 bases, with 11 bases remaining between them. This CDR3 is 14 amino acids long. The CDR3 sequence: CSASGSGTNYGYTF. The CDR3 nucleotides are TGCAGTGCTAGTGGGAGTGGCACTAACTATGGCTACACCTTC.

This clonotype was counted at least ten times. V is TRBV20-1 and J is TRBJ1-2, with TRBD1 identical over 8 bases. The CDR3 length is 17 residues. The V and J ends lost 0 bases and 8 bases, in that order; junction bases with no gene match: 17. Germline loops: CDR1 DFQATT, CDR2 SNEGSKA (reference sequence). CDR3 DNA: TGCAGTGCTAGAGATCGGAATGGACAGGGAGCCACCGAAGGCTACACCTTC. Translated: CSARDRNGQGATEGYTF.

The chain is built from TRBV20-1 and TRBJ2-7; 12 bases line up with TRBD2. CDR1 is DFQATT, CDR2 SNEGSKA, per germline (reference sequence). The V and J ends lost 5 bases and 4 bases, in that order; junction bases with no gene match: 6. The CDR3 extends over 14 amino acids. In DNA form, the CDR3 reads TGCAGTGCTGAAAGGACTAGCGGGAATTACGAGCAGTACTTC. It is translated as CSAERTSGNYEQYF.

Concerning this clonotype itself: This may arise from a read error, as a much more abundant clone is one base away. This chain links TRBV5-6 with TRBJ1-4, with D hard to call. CDR1 is SGHDT and CDR2 is YYEEEE in the germline V gene. Trimming pared 5 bases from V and 6 bases from J, leaving 20 bases between. The CDR3 has 16 residues. Here the CDR3 reads CASRSTLRVDDEKLFF. Here the CDR3 DNA reads TGTGCCAGCAGATCCACTCTGCGGGTAGATGATGAAAAACTGTTTTTT.

This rearrangement joins TRBV7-3 to TRBJ1-1, with D unclear. The CDR3 contains 14 residues. In germline, CDR1 is SGHTA, CDR2 FQGTGA. Trimming left V 2 bases short and J 9 bases short, with 16 bases between. CDR3 nucleotide sequence: TGTGCCAGCAGCTTAGGGTTAAGTGCGGGGAAAGCTTTCTTT. Its protein is CASSLGLSAGKAFF.

This clonotype was seen a few times. The chain uses TRBV12-3 or TRBV12-4 and TRBJ1-5; D unresolved. The CDR3 is 20 residues long. V was trimmed by 6 bases and J by 1 base, leaving 28 bases between them. The CDR3 protein is CASRPVGIGRRATSNQPQHF. CDR3 bases: TGTGCCAGCAGACCCGTGGGAATAGGGAGGCGGGCGACGAGCAATCAGCCCCAGCATTTT.

The chain recombines TRBV18 with TRBJ2-1; TRBD2 might be the D (5 bases). The germline V and J ends were trimmed by 6 bases and 6 bases, with 18 bases remaining between them. CDR1 is KGHSH, CDR2 LQKENI, per germline. The CDR3 spans 15 residues. The DNA for the CDR3 is TGTGCCAGCTCCCGCGACATCGGGGTCTCCAATGAGCAGTTCTTC. The encoded protein is CASSRDIGVSNEQFF. Drawing the rest from reference TRBV18 and TRBJ2-1, the complete variable domain is NAGVMQNPRHLVRRRGQEARLRCSPMKGHSHVYWYRQLPEEGLKFMVYLQKENIIDESGMPKERFSAEFPKEGPSILRIQQVVRGDSAAYFCASSRDIGVSNEQFFGPGTRLTVL.

This chain connects TRBV7-6 to TRBJ2-7, with TRBD1 identical over 7 bases. V shed 1 base, J shed 4 bases, and the junction held 10 bases outside the gene matches. The CDR3 extends over 16 amino acids. The germline V gene has CDR1 SGHVS and CDR2 FNYEAQ. The DNA for the CDR3 is TGTGCCAGCAGCTTAGAAAGGGGGCGCGGGTCGTACGAGCAGTACTTC. It encodes CASSLERGRGSYEQYF.

This clonotype was seen ten or more times. The chain employs TRBV29-1 and TRBJ1-3, with unresolved D. The CDR3 is 13 residues long. The germline CDR1 and CDR2 sequences are SQVTM and ANQGSEA. Between the trimmed V and J ends, which lost 3 bases and 0 bases, there was a span of 6 bases. The CDR3 reads CSVDRISGNTIYF. CDR3 DNA sequence: TGCAGCGTTGACAGGATCTCTGGAAACACCATATATTTT.

This clonotype was detected a few times. The gene calls are TRBV6-5 and TRBJ1-4; D not certain. Germline-derived CDR1 and CDR2 are MNHEY and SVGAGI. The CDR3 contains 14 residues. Deletions cut 6 bases from V and 14 bases from J, with 22 bases between. CDR3 sequence (DNA): TGTGCCAGCAGCTTACCGGTCGGAGTGGTCCGTCTGTTTTTT. Residues: CASSLPVGVVRLFF.

This clonotype was observed at least ten times. V gene TRBV20-1 combines with J gene TRBJ2-7, with TRBD2 identical over 12 bases. This CDR3 region has 14 residues. CDR1 and CDR2 (germline): DFQATT, SNEGSKA (reference sequence). After removal of 6 bases from V and 5 bases from J, the junction contained 8 bases not matched to a gene. CDR3 loop: CSARLAGVMDEQYF. The DNA for the CDR3 is TGCAGTGCCAGACTAGCGGGAGTCATGGACGAGCAGTACTTC.

This clonotype was observed a handful of times. At one end the junction does not follow the germline gene, possibly because of a read error. The chain couples TRBV7-9 to TRBJ2-1; no clear D gene. Germline V gene sequence: CDR1 SEHNR, CDR2 FQNEAQ (reference sequence). The CDR3 totals 15 residues. In DNA form, the CDR3 reads TGTTCCAGCAGCTTTAAGTCTAGCTCCTACAATGAGCAGTTCTTC. Encoded protein: CSSSFKSSSYNEQFF.